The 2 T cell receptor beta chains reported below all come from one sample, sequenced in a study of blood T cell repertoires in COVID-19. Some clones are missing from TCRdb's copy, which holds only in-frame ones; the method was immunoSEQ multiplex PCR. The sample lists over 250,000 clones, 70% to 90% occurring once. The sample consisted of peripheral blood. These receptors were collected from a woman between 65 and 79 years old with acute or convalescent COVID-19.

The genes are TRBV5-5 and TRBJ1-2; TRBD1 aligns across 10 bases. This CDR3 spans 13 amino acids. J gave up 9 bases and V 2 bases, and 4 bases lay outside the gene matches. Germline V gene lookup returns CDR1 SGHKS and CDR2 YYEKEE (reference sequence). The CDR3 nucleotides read TGTGCCAGCAGCTTTTGGGGACAGGGGAGCTACACCTTC. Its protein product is CASSFWGQGSYTF.

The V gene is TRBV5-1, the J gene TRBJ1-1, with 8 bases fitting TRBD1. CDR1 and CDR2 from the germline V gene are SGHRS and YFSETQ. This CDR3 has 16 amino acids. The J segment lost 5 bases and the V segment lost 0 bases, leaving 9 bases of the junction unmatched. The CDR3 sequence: CASSLESPGGGTEAFF. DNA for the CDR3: TGCGCCAGCAGCTTGGAATCCCCAGGGGGCGGAACTGAAGCTTTCTTT.